The T cell receptor (beta chain) under discussion was sequenced for a study of cytomegalovirus exposure and HLA in healthy donors. Researchers ran the PCR with 60 Vbeta and 13 Jbeta primers. Profiled with immunoSEQ multiplex PCR; TCRdb holds only in-frame clones, not every one. The sample has approximately 190,000 clones, approximately 85% seen once. Study-wide results and caveats: The productive fraction for most TCR beta V segments was about 87% or about 30% in an earlier analysis.

Notes on this clone: Its target is not known.

Trimming took 5 bases from V and 0 from J, leaving 14 bases between them. The CDR3 spans 17 residues. Germline loops: CDR1 LNHNV, CDR2 YYDKDF (reference sequence). The sample taken for sequencing was PBMCs. This chain joins TRBV15 and TRBJ2-6, with D maybe TRBD1 (7 bases). The source of this sequence is a woman between 45 and 65 years old in good health and CMV-seropositive. The CDR3 loop reads CATSGRDSISGANVLTF. For the CDR3, the DNA is TGTGCCACCAGCGGGCGGGACAGTATCTCTGGGGCCAACGTCCTGACTTTC. Supplemented by reference TRBV15 and TRBJ2-6, the full variable domain reads DAMVIQNPRYQVTQFGKPVTLSCSQTLNHNVMYWYQQKSSQAPKLLFHYYDKDFNNEADTPDNFQSRRPNTSFCFLDIRSPGLGDTAMYLCATSGRDSISGANVLTFGAGSRLTVL.